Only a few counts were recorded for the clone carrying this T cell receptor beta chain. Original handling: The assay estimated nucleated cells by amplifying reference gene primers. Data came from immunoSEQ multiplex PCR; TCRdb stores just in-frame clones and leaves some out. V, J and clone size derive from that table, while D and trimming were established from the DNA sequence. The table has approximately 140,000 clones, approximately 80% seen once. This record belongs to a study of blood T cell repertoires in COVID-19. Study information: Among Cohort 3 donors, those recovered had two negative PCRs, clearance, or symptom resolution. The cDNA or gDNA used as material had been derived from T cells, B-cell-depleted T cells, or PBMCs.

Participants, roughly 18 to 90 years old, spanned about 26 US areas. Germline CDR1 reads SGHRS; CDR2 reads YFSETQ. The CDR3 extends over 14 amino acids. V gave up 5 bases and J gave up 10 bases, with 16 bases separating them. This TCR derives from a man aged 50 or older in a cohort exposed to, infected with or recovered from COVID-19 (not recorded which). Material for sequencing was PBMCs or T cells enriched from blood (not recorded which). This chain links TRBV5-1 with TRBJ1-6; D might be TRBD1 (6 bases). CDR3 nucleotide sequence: TGCGCCAGCAGACTCCAGGGGCACGGGTCACCCCTCCACTTT. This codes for CASRLQGHGSPLHF.